This TCR beta chain emerged from a study of T cell responses to AZD1222 COVID-19 vaccine. Regarding the study as a whole: Seropositivity was recorded at baseline in only a handful of AZD1222 recipients. White British donors predominated, females outnumbered males, and clonal diversity was possibly underestimated. Unmutated variant regions reportedly attract nearly half of all spike-specific TCRs. After two AZD1222 doses, spike-specific TCR breadth and depth rose versus day 0.

This clone was seen a few times. Its antigen is unidentified. This table comes from immunoSEQ multiplex PCR, and its TCRdb copy is limited to in-frame clones, with some not included. The sample shows approximately 110,000 clones, more than 65% of them seen only once. Germline V gives CDR1 SNHLY, CDR2 FYNNEI. The V and J ends lost 2 bases and 0 bases respectively, with 5 bases between them. This CDR3 is 14 amino acids long. Material: peripheral blood, obtained on day 0 of AZD1222 vaccination. The sequence was collected from an adult in good health. The J gene is TRBJ1-5, the V gene TRBV2; no reliable D call. Here the CDR3 DNA reads TGTGCCAGCAGTGAACTTAGTAGCAATCAGCCCCAGCATTTT. Protein product: CASSELSSNQPQHF. The entire variable domain, with the rest obtained from reference TRBV2 and TRBJ1-5, is as follows: EPEVTQTPSHQVTQMGQEVILRCVPISNHLYFYWYRQILGQKVEFLVSFYNNEISEKSEIFDDQFSVERPDGSNFTLKIRSTKLEDSAMYFCASSELSSNQPQHFGDGTRLSIL.